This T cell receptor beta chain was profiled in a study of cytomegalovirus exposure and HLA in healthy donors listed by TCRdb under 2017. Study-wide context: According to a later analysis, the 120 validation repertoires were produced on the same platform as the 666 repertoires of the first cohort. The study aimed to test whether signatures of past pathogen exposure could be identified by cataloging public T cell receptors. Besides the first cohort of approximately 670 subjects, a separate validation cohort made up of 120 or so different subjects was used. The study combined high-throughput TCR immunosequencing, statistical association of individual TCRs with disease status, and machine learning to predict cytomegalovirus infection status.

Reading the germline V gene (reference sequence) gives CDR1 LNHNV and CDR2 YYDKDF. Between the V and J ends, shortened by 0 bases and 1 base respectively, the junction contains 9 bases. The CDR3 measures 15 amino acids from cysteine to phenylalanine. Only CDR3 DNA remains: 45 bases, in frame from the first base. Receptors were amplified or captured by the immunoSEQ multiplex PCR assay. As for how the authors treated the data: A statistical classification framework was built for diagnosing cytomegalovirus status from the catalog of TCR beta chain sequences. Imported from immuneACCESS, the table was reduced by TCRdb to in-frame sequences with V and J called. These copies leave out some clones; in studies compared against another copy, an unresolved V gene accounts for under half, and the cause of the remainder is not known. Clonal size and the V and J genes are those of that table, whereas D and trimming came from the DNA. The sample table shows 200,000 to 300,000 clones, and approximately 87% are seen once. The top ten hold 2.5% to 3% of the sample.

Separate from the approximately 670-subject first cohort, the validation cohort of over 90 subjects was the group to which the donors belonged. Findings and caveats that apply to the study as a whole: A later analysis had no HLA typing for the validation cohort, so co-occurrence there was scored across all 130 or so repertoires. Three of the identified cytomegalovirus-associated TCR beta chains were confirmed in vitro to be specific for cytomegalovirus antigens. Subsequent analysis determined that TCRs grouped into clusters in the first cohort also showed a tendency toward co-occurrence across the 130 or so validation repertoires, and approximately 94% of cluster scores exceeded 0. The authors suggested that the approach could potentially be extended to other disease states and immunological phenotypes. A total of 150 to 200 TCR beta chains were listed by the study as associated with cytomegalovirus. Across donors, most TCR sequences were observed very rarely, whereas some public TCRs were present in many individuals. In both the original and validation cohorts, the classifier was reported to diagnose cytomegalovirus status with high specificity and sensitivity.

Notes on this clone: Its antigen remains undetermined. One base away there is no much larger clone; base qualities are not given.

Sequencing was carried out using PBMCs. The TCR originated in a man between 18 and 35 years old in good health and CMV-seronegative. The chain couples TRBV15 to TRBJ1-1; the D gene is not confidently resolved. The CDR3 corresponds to CATSRDSAGNTEAFF. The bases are TGTGCCACCAGCAGAGATTCGGCAGGGAACACTGAAGCTTTCTTT.